Listed below are T cell receptor beta chains from one sample, sequenced in a study of siplizumab effects on memory and regulatory T cells. Generated by immunoSEQ multiplex PCR, the TCRdb table keeps only in-frame clones and is missing some. The repertoire holds about 100,000 clones, with roughly 94% as singletons. The specimen sequenced was Tregs sorted from blood. The receptors were gathered from a human donor in good health. Both conserved end residues are part of each CDR3. D genes are given only for firm matches. Not all rows give a size; the values are once, few, many and, for expanded clones, a class.

abundance: NA; v_gene: TRBV15; d_gene: NA; j_gene: TRBJ2-1; CDR3aa: CATSRDVRERGNEQFF; CDR3nt: TGTGCCACCAGCAGAGATGTGCGGGAGAGGGGGAATGAGCAGTTCTTC
abundance: NA; v_gene: TRBV6-1; d_gene: TRBD2; j_gene: TRBJ2-1; CDR3aa: CASSILAGEYNEQFF; CDR3nt: TGTGCCAGCAGCATCCTAGCGGGAGAATACAATGAGCAGTTCTTC
abundance: NA; v_gene: TRBV5-1; d_gene: NA; j_gene: TRBJ2-3; CDR3aa: CASKSPGLGTDTQYF; CDR3nt: TGCGCCAGTAAGTCTCCGGGATTGGGCACAGATACGCAGTATTTT
abundance: NA; v_gene: TRBV19; d_gene: NA; j_gene: TRBJ1-5; CDR3aa: CASTRSWGQPQHF; CDR3nt: TGTGCCAGTACCAGGAGTTGGGGTCAGCCCCAGCATTTT
abundance: NA; v_gene: TRBV4-2; d_gene: TRBD2; j_gene: TRBJ2-3; CDR3aa: CASSQDLASGTGDTQYF; CDR3nt: TGTGCCAGCAGCCAAGATCTGGCTAGCGGGACGGGAGATACGCAGTATTTT
abundance: once; v_gene: TRBV14; d_gene: TRBD1; j_gene: TRBJ1-3; CDR3aa: CASSARTGGTFSGNTIYF; CDR3nt: TGTGCCAGCAGCGCGAGGACAGGGGGAACTTTCTCTGGAAACACCATATATTTT
abundance: once; v_gene: TRBV7-9; d_gene: NA; j_gene: TRBJ1-3; CDR3aa: CASSGIWNFRSGNTIYF; CDR3nt: TGTGCCAGCAGCGGAATCTGGAACTTTCGCTCTGGAAACACCATATATTTT
abundance: once; v_gene: TRBV28; d_gene: NA; j_gene: TRBJ2-7; CDR3aa: CASSLQGGFSYEQYF; CDR3nt: TGTGCCAGCAGCCTTCAAGGGGGGTTCTCCTACGAGCAGTACTTC
abundance: NA; v_gene: TRBV19; d_gene: NA; j_gene: TRBJ1-1; CDR3aa: CASRGRRYTEAFF; CDR3nt: TGTGCCAGTCGGGGCAGGAGGTACACTGAAGCTTTCTTT
abundance: NA; v_gene: TRBV6-5; d_gene: NA; j_gene: TRBJ1-2; CDR3aa: CASSYYRDKYYGYTF; CDR3nt: TGTGCCAGCAGTTATTATCGGGACAAGTACTATGGCTACACCTTC
abundance: NA; v_gene: TRBV19; d_gene: TRBD1; j_gene: TRBJ1-5; CDR3aa: CASHGRGGGSNQPQHF; CDR3nt: TGTGCCAGTCATGGGCGAGGGGGCGGGAGCAATCAGCCCCAGCATTTT
abundance: NA; v_gene: TRBV11-2; d_gene: NA; j_gene: TRBJ1-4; CDR3aa: CASSLVAGEKLFF; CDR3nt: TGTGCCAGCAGCTTAGTAGCAGGGGAAAAACTGTTTTTT
abundance: NA; v_gene: TRBV5-1; d_gene: TRBD2; j_gene: TRBJ2-7; CDR3aa: CASSLGRTSGNPSSYEQYF; CDR3nt: TGCGCCAGCAGCTTGGGTCGGACTAGCGGGAACCCTAGCTCCTACGAGCAGTACTTC
abundance: NA; v_gene: TRBV30; d_gene: NA; j_gene: TRBJ1-1; CDR3aa: CAWSMGTYTEAFF; CDR3nt: TGTGCCTGGAGTATGGGGACGTACACTGAAGCTTTCTTT
abundance: NA; v_gene: TRBV19; d_gene: NA; j_gene: TRBJ2-7; CDR3aa: CARETTSPFHEQYF; CDR3nt: TGTGCCAGGGAAACGACGTCACCTTTCCACGAGCAGTACTTC
abundance: NA; v_gene: TRBV11-1; d_gene: NA; j_gene: TRBJ2-7; CDR3aa: CASSLAGSIWYF; CDR3nt: TGTGCCAGCAGCTTAGCAGGTTCTATATGGTACTTC
abundance: once; v_gene: TRBV11-2; d_gene: TRBD1; j_gene: TRBJ2-5; CDR3aa: CASSPQTGSLQETQYF; CDR3nt: TGTGCCAGCAGCCCCCAGACAGGGTCCCTCCAAGAGACCCAGTACTTC
abundance: NA; v_gene: TRBV28; d_gene: NA; j_gene: TRBJ1-3; CDR3aa: CASRDYQGGLGNTIYF; CDR3nt: TGTGCCAGCAGAGATTACCAGGGTGGGCTTGGAAACACCATATATTTT
abundance: NA; v_gene: TRBV2; d_gene: TRBD1; j_gene: TRBJ2-4; CDR3aa: CASSDQGARGKNIQYF; CDR3nt: TGTGCCAGCAGCGATCAGGGGGCGAGGGGCAAAAACATTCAGTACTTC
abundance: NA; v_gene: TRBV28; d_gene: NA; j_gene: TRBJ2-2; CDR3aa: CASSFRVLGDTGELFF; CDR3nt: TGTGCCAGCAGTTTCAGGGTTTTAGGGGACACCGGGGAGCTGTTTTTT
abundance: NA; v_gene: TRBV10-3; d_gene: NA; j_gene: TRBJ1-1; CDR3aa: CAISPNMNTEAFF; CDR3nt: TGTGCCATCTCCCCCAACATGAACACTGAAGCTTTCTTT
abundance: NA; v_gene: TRBV5-4; d_gene: NA; j_gene: TRBJ2-7; CDR3aa: CASSSNRRSYEQYF; CDR3nt: TGTGCCAGCAGCTCAAACAGGCGATCCTACGAGCAGTACTTC
abundance: NA; v_gene: TRBV5-4; d_gene: NA; j_gene: TRBJ2-7; CDR3aa: CASSLFIHRDLRYEQYF; CDR3nt: TGTGCCAGCAGCTTGTTTATCCACAGGGATTTGCGGTACGAGCAGTACTTC
abundance: NA; v_gene: TRBV5-4; d_gene: NA; j_gene: TRBJ2-7; CDR3aa: CASSLSPRSSYEQYF; CDR3nt: TGTGCCAGCAGCTTATCCCCACGTAGCTCCTACGAGCAGTACTTC
abundance: NA; v_gene: TRBV9; d_gene: NA; j_gene: TRBJ2-7; CDR3aa: CASSVGSGGLGSYEQYF; CDR3nt: TGTGCCAGCAGCGTCGGCTCGGGGGGCCTCGGGTCCTACGAGCAGTACTTC
abundance: NA; v_gene: TRBV28; d_gene: TRBD1; j_gene: TRBJ1-2; CDR3aa: CASRAGTVLSGYTF; CDR3nt: TGTGCCAGCAGGGCCGGGACAGTCTTGAGTGGCTACACCTTC
abundance: NA; v_gene: TRBV27; d_gene: NA; j_gene: TRBJ1-5; CDR3aa: CASRPWLSNQPQHF; CDR3nt: TGTGCCAGTCGCCCGTGGCTATCCAATCAGCCCCAGCATTTT
abundance: NA; v_gene: TRBV4-2; d_gene: TRBD1; j_gene: TRBJ1-5; CDR3aa: CASSQVHDRGDSNQPQHF; CDR3nt: TGTGCCAGCAGCCAAGTCCACGACAGGGGAGATAGCAATCAGCCCCAGCATTTT
abundance: once; v_gene: TRBV5-6; d_gene: TRBD1; j_gene: TRBJ1-5; CDR3aa: CASSFGMGQKNQPQHF; CDR3nt: TGTGCCAGCAGCTTCGGGATGGGACAGAAGAATCAGCCCCAGCATTTT
abundance: NA; v_gene: TRBV9; d_gene: NA; j_gene: TRBJ1-2; CDR3aa: CASSTIPGGSYGYTF; CDR3nt: TGTGCCAGCAGCACAATACCGGGGGGATCCTATGGCTACACCTTC
abundance: NA; v_gene: TRBV5-1; d_gene: NA; j_gene: TRBJ2-1; CDR3aa: CASSLGPRPNEQFF; CDR3nt: TGCGCCAGCAGCTTGGGACCGCGGCCCAATGAGCAGTTCTTC
abundance: NA; v_gene: TRBV5-1; d_gene: TRBD1; j_gene: TRBJ1-1; CDR3aa: CANRTGGNSRRDTEAFF; CDR3nt: TGCGCCAACAGGACAGGGGGAAACTCCCGACGGGACACTGAAGCTTTCTTT
abundance: NA; v_gene: TRBV5-1; d_gene: NA; j_gene: TRBJ2-5; CDR3aa: CASSLGTVTQETQYF; CDR3nt: TGCGCCAGCAGCTTGGGGACAGTCACCCAAGAGACCCAGTACTTC
abundance: NA; v_gene: TRBV19; d_gene: TRBD1; j_gene: TRBJ1-5; CDR3aa: CASSTTGMNQPQHF; CDR3nt: TGTGCCAGTAGTACGACAGGGATGAATCAGCCCCAGCATTTT
abundance: NA; v_gene: TRBV27; d_gene: NA; j_gene: TRBJ2-2; CDR3aa: CASREAAVPGELFF; CDR3nt: TGTGCCAGCAGGGAAGCAGCGGTCCCCGGGGAGCTGTTTTTT
abundance: NA; v_gene: TRBV5-1; d_gene: NA; j_gene: TRBJ1-2; CDR3aa: CASSSLKAGYTF; CDR3nt: TGCGCCAGCAGCTCACTTAAAGCGGGCTACACCTTC
abundance: NA; v_gene: TRBV29-1; d_gene: NA; j_gene: TRBJ2-7; CDR3aa: CSVEKSGTPYEQYF; CDR3nt: TGCAGCGTTGAAAAGAGTGGGACGCCATACGAGCAGTACTTC
abundance: once; v_gene: TRBV5-1; d_gene: NA; j_gene: TRBJ2-6; CDR3aa: CASGSSRGANVLTF; CDR3nt: TGCGCCAGCGGATCTTCGAGGGGGGCCAACGTCCTGACTTTC
abundance: NA; v_gene: TRBV4-1; d_gene: NA; j_gene: TRBJ2-6; CDR3aa: CASSQGRESGANVLTF; CDR3nt: TGCGCCAGCAGCCAAGGTAGGGAATCTGGGGCCAACGTCCTGACTTTC
abundance: NA; v_gene: TRBV28; d_gene: TRBD2; j_gene: TRBJ2-2; CDR3aa: CASRDTNSGRVVGELFF; CDR3nt: TGTGCCAGCCGGGATACCAATAGCGGGAGGGTGGTCGGGGAGCTGTTTTTT
abundance: NA; v_gene: TRBV15; d_gene: TRBD2; j_gene: TRBJ2-3; CDR3aa: CATRQAGVRDTQYF; CDR3nt: TGTGCCACCAGACAAGCGGGAGTGAGAGATACGCAGTATTTT
abundance: NA; v_gene: TRBV5-1; d_gene: TRBD1; j_gene: TRBJ1-1; CDR3aa: CASSLADRVGSAFF; CDR3nt: TGCGCCAGCAGCTTGGCCGACAGGGTAGGATCAGCTTTCTTT